The 10 T cell receptor beta chains in this list originate from one sample, sequenced in a study of neoadjuvant nivolumab and ipilimumab in lung cancer (dated by TCRdb to 2020 to 2022). The library was made by the immunoSEQ multiplex PCR assay. Not all clones reach the TCRdb copy of this immuneACCESS table, which keeps in-frame sequences only. Checked studies attribute under half of the gap to unresolved V genes and leave the rest unexplained. This sample is represented by 24,000 or so clones; roughly 80% of them were singletons. Jointly, the top ten make up 6.1% of the sample. The time point label corresponds to: pretherapy, before neoadjuvant immune checkpoint inhibitors. The sample here was peripheral blood, taken before neoadjuvant nivolumab, alone or with ipilimumab. These TCRs come from an adult with non-small cell lung cancer.

The table lists this clone with a few counts. The rearrangement uses TRBV6-5 and TRBJ1-6; 8 positions match TRBD1. Germline lookup yields CDR1 MNHEY and CDR2 SVGAGI. The CDR3 sequence is 14 residues long. Unmatched junction bases numbered 2, after V lost 2 bases and J lost 8 bases. For the CDR3, the DNA is TGTGCCAGCAGTTACGGGACAGGTTATTCACCCCTCCACTTT. Protein sequence: CASSYGTGYSPLHF.

Only one count was recorded for this clone. The V gene is TRBV21-1, the J gene TRBJ2-5; the D call of TRBD2 is as the table states it, not checked on the DNA. TRBV21-1 is deemed a pseudogene. This CDR3 is 13 amino acids long. For the CDR3, the DNA is TGTGCCAGCAGCAAGCTAGCGGGGGAGACCCAGTACTTC. Residues: CASSKLAGETQYF.

V is TRBV5-5 and J is TRBJ2-5; perhaps TRBD1 as D (5 bases). The V gene lost 1 base and the J gene lost 5 bases, with 15 bases spanning the gap. Germline CDR1 SGHKS, CDR2 YYEKEE (reference sequence). CDR3 length equals 15 residues. This chain's CDR3 is CASSLIRGGGETQYF. DNA of the CDR3: TGTGCCAGCAGCTTGATAAGGGGCGGTGGGGAGACCCAGTACTTC.

The rearrangement links TRBV10-3 to TRBJ2-2; D unclear. The CDR3 is 15 residues long. V was pared by 7 bases and J by 2 bases, with 14 bases between. Germline V gives CDR1 ENHRY, CDR2 SYGVKD. The CDR3 protein is CAINNWPINTGELFF. In DNA form, the CDR3 reads TGTGCCATCAACAATTGGCCGATAAACACCGGGGAGCTGTTTTTT.

This clone has just one count. The chain recombines TRBV6-1 with TRBJ2-4; D tentatively reads TRBD1 or TRBD2 (6 bases each). Germline CDR1 and CDR2: MNHNS and SASEGT. The CDR3 length is 16 residues. V was cut by 1 base and J by 2 bases, with 12 bases left in between. As DNA, the CDR3 is TGTGCCAGCAGTGAAGTTCCGGGGGCACCCAAAAACATTCAGTACTTC. Amino acids: CASSEVPGAPKNIQYF.

J is TRBJ2-3 and V is TRBV29-1; D not resolved. The CDR3 spans 13 residues. V dropped 3 bases and J dropped 3 bases, with 10 bases sitting between them. The V gene's germline CDR1 is SQVTM and CDR2 ANQGSEA. The CDR3 here is CSVDLGGTDTQYF. CDR3 DNA sequence: TGCAGCGTTGATCTCGGTGGGACAGATACGCAGTATTTT.

The V call is TRBV7-2, the J call TRBJ2-2; 8 positions agree with TRBD1. Germline V gives CDR1 SGHTA, CDR2 FQGNSA. The CDR3 runs to 15 residues. V lost 6 bases and J lost 4; bases outside the gene matches: 7. CDR3 region: CASRSRGLGTGELFF. As DNA, the CDR3 is TGTGCCAGCAGATCCAGGGGGCTGGGCACCGGGGAGCTGTTTTTT.

The chain carries TRBV10-3 and TRBJ2-7; D is unresolved. Germline V gene lookup returns CDR1 ENHRY and CDR2 SYGVKD. Trimming stripped 4 bases from V and 0 bases from J, with 13 bases between. This CDR3 is built from 15 residues. The CDR3 DNA reads as TGTGCCATCAGTGGGGATTCAGTTAGCTCCTACGAGCAGTACTTC. Protein sequence: CAISGDSVSSYEQYF.

The V gene is TRBV2, the J gene TRBJ1-4; TRBD1 aligns across 10 bases. The CDR3 sequence is 14 residues long. With V trimmed by 6 bases and J by 8 bases, 6 bases remained unmatched. The V gene's germline CDR1 is SNHLY and CDR2 FYNNEI. CDR3 loop: CASSLDRGPEKLFF. The CDR3 nucleotides are TGTGCCAGCAGCCTAGACAGGGGGCCGGAAAAACTGTTTTTT.

This rearrangement joins TRBV7-9 to TRBJ1-6, with D unresolved. Germline V CDR1 and CDR2: SEHNR, FQNEAQ (reference sequence). This CDR3 has 14 amino acids. V gave up 1 base and J gave up 9 bases, with 10 bases separating them. This chain's CDR3 is CASSLEKRSSPLHF. The CDR3 DNA sequence: TGTGCCAGCAGCTTAGAGAAACGGAGTTCACCCCTCCACTTT.